Below are 31 T cell receptor beta chains sequenced from a single sample in a study of Graves' ophthalmopathy and Graves' hyperthyroidism. Using RNA transcripts, the TCR beta CDR3 regions were amplified. Scientists carried out first-round RT-PCR using HTBI primers and then a second-round multiplex PCR. TCRdb re-called the multiplex PCR reads with MiXCR, one entry per CDR3 protein. This sample has a few hundred thousand distinct CDR3 sequences, with 20% to 25% found just once. The source material was peripheral blood. The receptors originated from a young woman with stable Graves' hyperthyroidism.

The table lists this clonotype with a few counts. The V and J genes are TRBV19 and TRBJ2-2; tentatively, D is TRBD1 or TRBD2 (5 bases each). Germline V gene lookup returns CDR1 LNHDA and CDR2 SQIVND (reference sequence). V was shortened by 5 bases and J by 1 base, with 14 bases between the two germline ends. This CDR3 spans 16 amino acids. The CDR3 region is CASSAGTLENTGELFF. CDR3 sequence (DNA): TGTGCCAGTAGTGCCGGGACCCTCGAGAACACCGGGGAGCTGTTTTTT.

This clonotype has ten or more counts. The chain carries TRBV25-1 and TRBJ2-7; 7 bases agree with TRBD1. V shed 1 base, J shed 4 bases, and the junction held 13 bases outside the gene matches. The CDR3 extends over 17 amino acids. In germline, CDR1 is MGHDK, CDR2 SYGVNS. CDR3 bases: TGTGCCAGCAGTGAATTAGGGGGATGGGGACAGCCATACGAGCAGTACTTC. It translates to CASSELGGWGQPYEQYF.

This clonotype occurred many times. This chain links TRBV15 with TRBJ2-5; unclear D gene. Trimming removed 4 bases from V and 2 bases from J, with 11 bases in between. This CDR3 contains 14 residues. The V gene's germline CDR1 is LNHNV and CDR2 YYDKDF (reference sequence). This CDR3 reads CATSTGRGQETQYF. The DNA of the CDR3 is TGTGCCACCAGCACCGGCCGTGGACAAGAGACCCAGTACTTC.

In its sample, this clonotype was seen many times. The chain employs TRBV7-2 and TRBJ2-7, with 11 bases matching TRBD2. The CDR3 extends over 15 amino acids. Per the germline V gene, CDR1 is SGHTA and CDR2 is FQGNSA. The ends lost 2 bases at V and 4 bases at J; junction bases unmatched: 4. CDR3 DNA sequence: TGTGCCAGCAGCTTAACTAGCGGGAGTAGGTACGAGCAGTACTTC. Its protein is CASSLTSGSRYEQYF.

This clonotype occurred many times. The chain couples TRBV10-3 to TRBJ2-2; D possibly uses TRBD1 or TRBD2 (6 bases each). The CDR3 runs to 15 residues. Trimming removed 2 bases from V and 6 bases from J, with 13 bases in between. CDR1 is ENHRY, CDR2 SYGVKD, per germline. The CDR3: CAISEVGGAPGELFF. CDR3 DNA: TGTGCCATCAGTGAGGTGGGGGGCGCCCCCGGGGAGCTGTTTTTT.

This clonotype was seen repeatedly, ten times or more. The chain employs TRBV20-1 and TRBJ2-7, with 11 positions matching TRBD1. V lost 2 bases to trimming and J lost 1 base; unmatched junction nucleotides: 4. Germline-derived CDR1 and CDR2 are DFQATT and SNEGSKA (reference sequence). The CDR3 loop spans 15 amino acids. CDR3 amino acids: CSARPGQGASYEQYF. In DNA form, the CDR3 reads TGCAGTGCTAGACCCGGACAGGGGGCATCCTACGAGCAGTACTTC.

The rearrangement links TRBV11-3 to TRBJ2-1; D possibly corresponds to TRBD2 (6 bases). The CDR3 extends over 16 amino acids. CDR1 and CDR2 (germline): SGHNT, YENEEA. V was trimmed by 2 bases and J by 5 bases, leaving 16 bases between them. For the CDR3, the DNA is TGTGCCAGCAGCTTATTTGGTTCTGCTAGCGACAATGAGCAGTTCTTC. Translation gives CASSLFGSASDNEQFF.

The chain recombines TRBV12-3 or TRBV12-4 with TRBJ2-2; 7 bases agree with TRBD1. V lost 6 bases, J lost 3 bases, and 4 bases stayed unmatched. The CDR3 is 14 residues long. As DNA, the CDR3 is TGTGCCAGCAGGGGACAGATTTACACCGGGGAGCTGTTTTTT. Translating gives CASRGQIYTGELFF.

This clonotype was recorded at least ten times. The chain recombines TRBV27 with TRBJ2-5; the match to TRBD1 covers 8 bases. CDR3 length: 15 residues. V shed 6 bases and J 2 bases; nucleotides not matched to a gene: 8. Germline lookup yields CDR1 MNHEY and CDR2 SMNVEV (reference sequence). The CDR3 sequence is CASRPQGAPQETQYF. CDR3 nucleotides: TGTGCCAGCAGACCCCAGGGGGCTCCGCAAGAGACCCAGTACTTC.

This clonotype appeared many times. The chain employs TRBV29-1 and TRBJ1-2; weak D call: TRBD1 (6 bases). The germline CDR1 and CDR2 sequences are SQVTM and ANQGSEA. CDR3 length: 16 residues. V was trimmed by 0 bases and J by 2 bases, leaving 16 bases between them. The CDR3 sequence is CSVEDSGGPYNYGYTF. The CDR3 DNA reads TGCAGCGTTGAAGATAGCGGGGGCCCCTACAACTATGGCTACACCTTC.

Many counts were recorded for this clonotype. This sequence joins TRBV4-1 and TRBJ2-7, with unresolved D. V gave up 5 bases and J gave up 1 base, with 15 bases separating them. CDR3 length: 15 amino acids. Looked up from germline, CDR1 is MGHRA and CDR2 is YSYEKL. The CDR3 spells CASSSLRAPSYEQYF. The CDR3 DNA reads as TGCGCCAGCAGCTCCCTGCGCGCCCCTTCCTACGAGCAGTACTTC.

This clonotype was detected ten times or more. V gene TRBV19 combines with J gene TRBJ2-7, with 9 positions matching TRBD2. Per germline, CDR1 LNHDA and CDR2 SQIVND (reference sequence). V lost 3 bases, J lost 2 bases, and 5 bases stayed unmatched. The CDR3 has 15 amino acids. CDR3 nucleotide sequence: TGTGCCAGTAGTATGACGACTAGCGGAACCTACGAGCAGTACTTC. This translates into CASSMTTSGTYEQYF.

This clonotype was observed once. This chain uses TRBV15 with TRBJ2-7, with D perhaps TRBD1 or TRBD2 (5 bases each). Germline V gives CDR1 LNHNV, CDR2 YYDKDF (reference sequence). With 0 bases removed from V and 6 bases from J, the gap between germline ends came to 18 bases. There are 16 residues in the CDR3. The CDR3 protein is CATSRDLTTLGGEQYF. Written as DNA, the CDR3 is TGTGCCACCAGCAGAGATCTGACTACTCTTGGGGGCGAGCAGTACTTC.

The chain carries TRBV11-2 and TRBJ2-4; TRBD2 matches at 15 bases. The germline V gene has CDR1 SGHAT and CDR2 FQNNGV. V trimming: 3 bases; J trimming: 1 base; junction bases outside the gene matches: 4. CDR3 size: 18 residues. The CDR3 region is CASSFGLAGGPAKNIQYF. The CDR3 bases are TGTGCCAGCAGCTTTGGACTAGCGGGGGGGCCTGCCAAAAACATTCAGTACTTC.

The sample holds many counts of this clonotype. The gene calls are TRBV13 and TRBJ2-2; 10 bases align to TRBD1. This CDR3 has 15 residues. With 6 bases clipped from V and 3 bases from J, the junction kept 4 bases outside the gene matches. Germline CDR1 PRHDT, CDR2 FYEKMQ (reference sequence). In DNA form, the CDR3 reads TGTGCCAGCAGGCGGGACAGGGGTGACACCGGGGAGCTGTTTTTT. This translates into CASRRDRGDTGELFF. The full variable domain, rest sourced from reference TRBV13 and TRBJ2-2, is AAGVIQSPRHLIKEKRETATLKCYPIPRHDTVYWYQQGPGQDPQFLISFYEKMQSDKGSIPDRFSAQQFSDYHSELNMSSLELGDSALYFCASRRDRGDTGELFFGEGSRLTVL.

V and J are TRBV19 and TRBJ1-2; D ambiguous. Trimming left V 5 bases short and J 2 bases short, with 9 bases between. CDR1 is LNHDA, CDR2 SQIVND, per germline (reference sequence). The CDR3 contains 13 residues. CDR3 sequence reads: CASSWVANYGYTF. CDR3 sequence (DNA): TGTGCCAGTAGTTGGGTAGCGAACTATGGCTACACCTTC.

This clonotype has ten or more counts. V is TRBV6-5 and J is TRBJ2-2; 7 positions agree with TRBD1. Germline lookup yields CDR1 MNHEY and CDR2 SVGAGI. V trimming: 5 bases; J trimming: 1 base; junction bases outside the gene matches: 7. There are 16 residues in the CDR3. Written as DNA, the CDR3 is TGTGCCAGCAGTCACTGGACAGGCGGGAACACCGGGGAGCTGTTTTTT. It specifies CASSHWTGGNTGELFF.

This clonotype was detected many times. This chain joins TRBV5-1 and TRBJ1-6; unclear D gene. V gave up 0 bases and J gave up 3 bases, with 10 bases separating them. The germline V gene encodes CDR1 SGHRS and CDR2 YFSETQ. This CDR3 spans 16 amino acids. The CDR3 DNA sequence: TGCGCCAGCAGCTTGGGAGGTCGACACTATAATTCACCCCTCCACTTT. This translates into CASSLGGRHYNSPLHF.

This clonotype appeared many times. The rearrangement links TRBV12-3 or TRBV12-4 to TRBJ1-2, with TRBD1 matching 7 bases. CDR3 length: 14 amino acids. V dropped 5 bases and J dropped 7; count of bases not matched to a gene: 10. The DNA of the CDR3 is TGTGCCAGCAGTCCTCAGGGGGGGGGATCTGGCTACACCTTC. It specifies CASSPQGGGSGYTF.

This clonotype was seen at least ten times. Here the CDR3 DNA reads TGCGCCAGCAGCCAAGATATGTTCGCGCGGACAGGGTCCCCTGAAGCTTTCTTT. Encoded protein: CASSQDMFARTGSPEAFF. The V and J genes are TRBV4-1 and TRBJ1-1; 8 bases line up with TRBD1. The CDR3 is 18 residues long. The germline V gene has CDR1 MGHRA and CDR2 YSYEKL. J gave up 6 bases and V 0 bases, and 15 bases lay outside the gene matches.

The table lists this clonotype with many counts. This rearrangement joins TRBV6-1 to TRBJ1-3, with D uncertain. CDR3 length equals 13 residues. V was pared by 4 bases and J by 4 bases, with 8 bases between. CDR1 and CDR2 from the germline V gene are MNHNS and SASEGT. CDR3 sequence (DNA): TGTGCCAGCAGTGTACGGCCGGGAAACACCATATATTTT. Translating it yields CASSVRPGNTIYF.

This clonotype was seen repeatedly, ten times or more. This chain links TRBV12-3 or TRBV12-4 with TRBJ1-5, with D perhaps TRBD1 (5 bases). V shed 7 bases and J shed 6 bases, with 13 bases lying between them. The CDR3 spans 13 residues. The CDR3, as DNA: TGTGCCAGCATGCAGGGTCCACTTCAGCCCCAGCATTTT. This encodes CASMQGPLQPQHF.

This clonotype showed up many times. V is TRBV20-1 and J is TRBJ1-2, with 7 nucleotides matching TRBD1. Germline V CDR1 and CDR2: DFQATT, SNEGSKA (reference sequence). The CDR3 is 14 amino acids. V dropped 6 bases and J dropped 4; count of bases not matched to a gene: 11. The CDR3 here is CSAPRGQSAYGYTF. In nucleotides, the CDR3 is TGCAGTGCCCCCCGGGGACAGTCGGCCTATGGCTACACCTTC.

This clonotype was seen repeatedly, ten times or more. The V and J genes are TRBV2 and TRBJ1-5, with D unclear. CDR1 SNHLY and CDR2 FYNNEI come from the germline V gene. This CDR3 has 13 residues. The V gene lost 3 bases and the J gene lost 3 bases, with 6 bases spanning the gap. The CDR3 sequence is CASSETVNQPQHF. DNA of the CDR3: TGTGCCAGCAGTGAGACGGTCAATCAGCCCCAGCATTTT.

Many counts were recorded for this clonotype. The V call is TRBV7-9, the J call TRBJ2-7; weak D call: TRBD1 (6 bases). V was clipped by 1 base and J by 6 bases, with 10 bases between them. There are 13 residues in the CDR3. CDR1 is SEHNR and CDR2 is FQNEAQ in the germline V gene (reference sequence). The CDR3 bases are TGTGCCAGCAGCTTAGTTACAGGGCTCGAGCAGTACTTC. This gives the protein CASSLVTGLEQYF.

This clonotype was seen many times. This chain uses TRBV20-1 with TRBJ2-7, with D possibly being TRBD1 (6 bases). Germline CDR1 is DFQATT and CDR2 is SNEGSKA (reference sequence). Deletions cut 0 bases from V and 3 bases from J, with 15 bases between. CDR3 length equals 15 residues. The DNA for the CDR3 is TGCAGTGCTAGAGAACAGGGTCGAGCGAACTACGAGCAGTACTTC. It codes for CSAREQGRANYEQYF.

Points on this clonotype: One base away lies a much larger clone, so this may be a sequencing read error. J is TRBJ1-5 and V is TRBV2, with a weak D call TRBD1 (5 bases). The V gene lost 5 bases and the J gene lost 6 bases, with 17 bases spanning the gap. The length of the CDR3 is 15 residues. Germline loops: CDR1 SNHLY, CDR2 FYNNEI. For the CDR3, the DNA is TGTGCCAGCAGTTATTTATCAGGGAGTAGTCAGCCCCAGCATTTT. Its translation: CASSYLSGSSQPQHF.

This clonotype was found many times. The rearrangement joins TRBV6-2 or TRBV6-3 to TRBJ2-5; a weak D match, TRBD2 (5 bases). The V end was cut by 5 bases, the J end by 5 bases, with 18 bases between. From germline, CDR1 is MNHEY and CDR2 SVGEGT. This CDR3 has 15 amino acids. The CDR3 DNA sequence: TGTGCCAGCAGTCCGCGCATCTCCACGGGGGAGACCCAGTACTTC. Protein product: CASSPRISTGETQYF.

In its sample, this clonotype was seen many times. This chain connects TRBV28 to TRBJ2-5; TRBD2 agrees at 10 bases. V shed 3 bases, J shed 5 bases, and the junction held 9 bases outside the gene matches. CDR1 is MDHEN, CDR2 SYDVKM, per germline. This CDR3 comprises 16 residues. The CDR3 region has the DNA TGTGCCAGCAGTTTCCCCCCTAGCGGGAGTGGCGAGACCCAGTACTTC. It is translated as CASSFPPSGSGETQYF. The full variable domain, completed using reference TRBV28 and TRBJ2-5, is DVKVTQSSRYLVKRTGEKVFLECVQDMDHENMFWYRQDPGLGLRLIYFSYDVKMKEKGDIPEGYSVSREKKERFSLILESASTNQTSMYLCASSFPPSGSGETQYFGPGTRLLVL.

This clonotype has a count of ten or more. This chain links TRBV20-1 with TRBJ2-3; 11 positions match TRBD2. Germline values: CDR1 DFQATT, CDR2 SNEGSKA (reference sequence). CDR3 length: 13 amino acids. Germline trimming cut 6 bases from V and 3 bases from J; bases unmatched to any gene: 2. In nucleotides, the CDR3 is TGCAGTGCACGGACTAGCGGGACAGATACGCAGTATTTT. Translated, it gives CSARTSGTDTQYF.

Many counts were recorded for this clonotype. The chain employs TRBV28 and TRBJ1-1, with 7 bases that match TRBD1. Trimming took 4 bases from V and 1 from J; bases not matched to a gene: 3. CDR3 length: 14 amino acids. Germline loops: CDR1 MDHEN, CDR2 SYDVKM. The chain's CDR3 is CASSWSGGNTEAFF. For the CDR3, the DNA is TGTGCCAGCAGTTGGTCAGGGGGGAACACTGAAGCTTTCTTT.